This T cell receptor (beta chain) was obtained from a study of T-cell reconstitution after alpha-beta-depleted transplantation in children. The study's findings and limits: Surviving recipient T cells and thymic progenitors underlay high day-60 TCRbeta diversity in some patients. Expanded graft clones, several hundred of them, were reportedly the source of alpha-beta T cells about two months after transplant. From newly produced T cells came most of the T-cell counts and diversity one year after transplant.

Preparation of the TCRbeta library was carried out with unique molecular identifiers. TCRdb fed the PCR reads into MiXCR, producing one record per CDR3 protein. The sample yields about 460,000 distinct CDR3 sequences, 10% seen once. Germline V gene lookup returns CDR1 LNHNV and CDR2 YYDKDF (reference sequence). V was clipped by 1 base and J by 6 bases; unmatched bases: 7. The CDR3 is made up of 16 amino acids. This clonotype was picked up many times. Antigen: not known. The chain employs TRBV15 and TRBJ2-2; TRBD2 matches at 8 bases. This specimen was PBMCs, taken before TCRalphabeta/CD19-depleted stem cell transplant. This TCR derives from a child between 2 and 9 years old with inherited bone marrow failure, due to receive a stem cell transplant. In nucleotides, the CDR3 is TGTGCCACCAGCAGAGGCCCCGGGAGGGCCCCCGGGGAGCTGTTTTTT. This codes for CATSRGPGRAPGELFF.